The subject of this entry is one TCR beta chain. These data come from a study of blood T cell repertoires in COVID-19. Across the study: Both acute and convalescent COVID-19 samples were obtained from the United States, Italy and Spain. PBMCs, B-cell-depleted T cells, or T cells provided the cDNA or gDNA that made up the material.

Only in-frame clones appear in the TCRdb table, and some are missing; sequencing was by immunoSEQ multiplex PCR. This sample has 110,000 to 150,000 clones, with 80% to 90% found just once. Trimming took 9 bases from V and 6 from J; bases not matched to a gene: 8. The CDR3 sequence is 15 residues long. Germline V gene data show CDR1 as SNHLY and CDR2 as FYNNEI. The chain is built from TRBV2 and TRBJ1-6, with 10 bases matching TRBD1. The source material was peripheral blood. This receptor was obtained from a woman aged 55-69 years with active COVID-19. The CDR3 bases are TGTGCCAGTGATGTTAGACAGGGGGCTAATTCACCCCTCCACTTT. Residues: CASDVRQGANSPLHF.